This T cell receptor beta chain derives from a study of beta chain features in type 1 diabetes. The V gene's germline CDR1 is SEHNR and CDR2 FQNEAQ (reference sequence). The V and J ends lost 1 base and 1 base respectively, with 11 bases between them. This CDR3 contains 15 residues. As concerns this clone: Its antigen is not identified.

Reverse transcribing all isolated RNA meant expressed TCRB transcripts were sequenced. The table came from immunoSEQ multiplex PCR; TCRdb's copy has only in-frame clones and leaves some out. The data contain about 140,000 clones, 6.9% of them seen just once; the ten biggest clones take up roughly 1.5%. Study observations and caveats: Shorter TCRB CDR3s, moderately but significantly so, marked every one of the four CD4+ subsets in Type 1 diabetes patients. At VDJ recombination sites, type 1 diabetes patients had fewer insertions and more deleted nucleotides.

A CD45RO/CCR7/CD25/CD127/CD95/CD27 panel sorted naive, central memory, regulatory and stem cell-like memory CD4+ cells. The genes are TRBV7-9 and TRBJ2-7; TRBD2 is a possible D gene (7 bases). The receptor's source is a woman in her thirties in good health. The source material was central memory CD4+ T cells from blood. The CDR3 DNA sequence: TGTGCCAGCAGCTTAGGGGGAGGGGGTTCCTACGAGCAGTACTTC. It encodes CASSLGGGGSYEQYF.